The 10 T cell receptor beta chains presented below share a single source sample, sequenced in a study of cytomegalovirus exposure and HLA in healthy donors. Use of 60 Vbeta and 13 Jbeta primers characterized the PCR. The protocol was immunoSEQ multiplex PCR, while the TCRdb copy is restricted to in-frame clones and leaves out a portion. The top ten hold 0.85% to 1.3% of the sample, which has about 130,000 clones, over 60% seen once. Sequencing used PBMCs. These receptors were collected from a human donor in good health.

This clone was seen more than once but under ten times. The chain links TRBV5-1 to TRBJ1-1; a weak D match, TRBD1 (6 bases). V lost 0 bases to trimming and J lost 11 bases, with 17 bases between them. The germline V gene encodes CDR1 SGHRS and CDR2 YFSETQ. The CDR3 has 14 residues. CDR3 DNA: TGCGCCAGCAGCTTGGATCCGGACAGCCTTAGGGCTTTCTTT. It translates to CASSLDPDSLRAFF. Supplemented by reference TRBV5-1 and TRBJ1-1, the full variable domain reads KAGVTQTPRYLIKTRGQQVTLSCSPISGHRSVSWYQQTPGQGLQFLFEYFSETQRNKGNFPGRFSGRQFSNSRSEMNVSTLELGDSALYLCASSLDPDSLRAFFGQGTRLTVV.

The chain joins TRBV7-3 to TRBJ1-1, with 7 bases fitting TRBD1. The CDR3 is 20 amino acids. V trimming: 0 bases; J trimming: 0 bases; junction bases outside the gene matches: 16. The germline CDR1 and CDR2 sequences are SGHTA and FQGTGA. CDR3 amino acids: CASSLTGGRGRVKVNTEAFF. The DNA of the CDR3 is TGTGCCAGCAGCTTAACAGGGGGTAGGGGGCGAGTCAAAGTGAACACTGAAGCTTTCTTT.

The V and J genes are TRBV7-9 and TRBJ2-1; D may be TRBD1 (6 bases). Germline V CDR1 and CDR2: SEHNR, FQNEAQ (reference sequence). V shed 4 bases and J shed 7 bases, with 11 bases lying between them. CDR3 length: 13 amino acids. The CDR3 sequence: CASSSRGGNEQFF. CDR3 in DNA: TGTGCCAGCAGCTCCCGAGGGGGTAATGAGCAGTTCTTC.

This sequence joins TRBV2 and TRBJ2-7, with a tentative D call TRBD2 (5 bases). The CDR3 is made up of 17 amino acids. Germline V gives CDR1 SNHLY, CDR2 FYNNEI. Trimming shortened V by 4 bases and J by 4 bases, and 23 bases separated the two germline ends. The CDR3 protein is CASSGYEGRKAPYEQYF. In DNA form, the CDR3 reads TGTGCCAGCAGTGGGTATGAGGGCCGGAAGGCCCCTTACGAGCAGTACTTC. Full variable domain (outside the CDR3, taken from reference TRBV2 and TRBJ2-7): EPEVTQTPSHQVTQMGQEVILRCVPISNHLYFYWYRQILGQKVEFLVSFYNNEISEKSEIFDDQFSVERPDGSNFTLKIRSTKLEDSAMYFCASSGYEGRKAPYEQYFGPGTRLTVT.

This clone was seen more than once but under ten times. The chain uses TRBV7-2 and TRBJ2-3; D may be TRBD2 (5 bases). The germline CDR1 and CDR2 sequences are SGHTA and FQGNSA. There are 14 residues in the CDR3. V was trimmed by 5 bases and J by 4 bases, leaving 13 bases between them. The CDR3 here is CASSHKLEADTQYF. The CDR3 DNA sequence: TGTGCCAGCAGCCATAAACTAGAAGCAGATACGCAGTATTTT.

This chain links TRBV2 with TRBJ1-2, with 10 bases aligning to TRBD1. CDR1 and CDR2 from the germline V gene are SNHLY and FYNNEI. The CDR3 spans 14 residues. The junction had 9 bases not matched to a gene; V was cut back by 6 bases and J by 8 bases. CDR3 residues: CASSPGQGLKGYTF. DNA of the CDR3: TGTGCCAGCAGCCCGGGACAGGGGTTGAAGGGCTACACCTTC.

The chain carries TRBV7-3 and TRBJ2-3; weak D call: TRBD1 (6 bases). Deletions cut 5 bases from V and 6 bases from J, with 12 bases between. CDR3 length equals 13 residues. Germline-derived CDR1 and CDR2 are SGHTA and FQGTGA. CDR3 region: CASSPSGGDTQYF. The DNA for the CDR3 is TGTGCCAGCAGCCCGAGTGGGGGCGATACGCAGTATTTT.

This clone has only one observation. The rearrangement uses TRBV11-2 and TRBJ2-1; D might be TRBD2 (6 bases). This CDR3 is 15 amino acids long. Germline values: CDR1 SGHAT, CDR2 FQNNGV. Between the trimmed V and J ends, which lost 3 bases and 4 bases, there was a span of 13 bases. The CDR3 sequence is CASSFQGAGYNEQFF. DNA of the CDR3: TGTGCCAGCAGCTTTCAGGGCGCGGGGTACAATGAGCAGTTCTTC.

The chain carries TRBV2 and TRBJ1-6; D possibly corresponds to TRBD1 (5 bases). This CDR3 comprises 11 residues. CDR1 and CDR2 (germline): SNHLY, FYNNEI. Trimming shortened V by 6 bases and J by 8 bases, and 5 bases separated the two germline ends. The CDR3 loop reads CASSRDSPLHF. CDR3 nucleotide sequence: TGTGCCAGCAGCAGGGATTCACCCCTCCACTTT.

In DNA, the CDR3 is TGTGCCAGCAGTCCTAGCGGGGGGGACACAGATACGCAGTATTTT. It yields the protein CASSPSGGDTDTQYF. The chain couples TRBV27 to TRBJ2-3, with 12 positions matching TRBD2. The CDR3 spans 15 residues. CDR1 is MNHEY, CDR2 SMNVEV, per germline (reference sequence). V shed 5 bases, J shed 2 bases, and the junction held 2 bases outside the gene matches.